This TCR beta chain was captured by sequencing in a study of T cell responses to AZD1222 COVID-19 vaccine. The study, taken as a whole, reports: The study identified only 6 or 7 AZD1222 recipients as seropositive at baseline.

The data were produced by immunoSEQ multiplex PCR, yet TCRdb's version contains in-frame clones alone and is incomplete. The sample contains 100,000 to 150,000 clones, approximately 91% of which appear only once. A word on this clone: The antigen is unknown.

Second-dose timings of about 4 or about 12 weeks were pooled. Per germline, CDR1 SGHTA and CDR2 FQGTGA. There are 16 residues in the CDR3. Trimming took 5 bases from V and 4 from J; bases not matched to a gene: 7. This chain joins TRBV7-3 and TRBJ2-1, with 11 nucleotides matching TRBD2. The sequence was collected from an adult who received the AZD1222 COVID-19 vaccine. The sample here was peripheral blood, taken 28 days after the second AZD1222 dose. CDR3 amino acids: CASSPSGLAVYNEQFF. As DNA, the CDR3 is TGTGCCAGCAGCCCGTCGGGACTAGCGGTATACAATGAGCAGTTCTTC. Variable domain in full (rest from reference TRBV7-3 and TRBJ2-1): GAGVSQTPSNKVTEKGKYVELRCDPISGHTALYWYRQSLGQGPEFLIYFQGTGAADDSGLPNDRFFAVRPEGSVSTLKIQRTERGDSAVYLCASSPSGLAVYNEQFFGPGTRLTVL.